A single sample gave rise to the 4 T cell receptor beta chains below, sequenced in a study of T cell responses to AZD1222 COVID-19 vaccine. Clones were sequenced by immunoSEQ multiplex PCR, and TCRdb holds only the in-frame ones, with some missing. The data contain 200,000 or so clones, around 93% of them singletons. The source material was peripheral blood, sampled 28 days after the second AZD1222 dose. The receptor set was obtained from an adult who received the AZD1222 COVID-19 vaccine.

CDR3 amino acids: CASSSRDTNSPLHF. The CDR3 DNA follows: TGTGCCAGCAGCTCACGGGATACTAATTCACCCCTCCACTTT. The chain combines TRBV9 with TRBJ1-6; D is unresolved. The CDR3 spans 14 residues. Germline assignment: CDR1 SGDLS and CDR2 YYNGEE. With 4 bases removed from V and 6 bases from J, the gap between germline ends came to 11 bases. The full variable domain, its missing parts supplied by reference TRBV9 and TRBJ1-6, is DSGVTQTPKHLITATGQRVTLRCSPRSGDLSVYWYQQSLDQGLQFLIQYYNGEERAKGNILERFSAQQFPDLHSELNLSSLELGDSALYFCASSSRDTNSPLHFGNGTRLTVT.

The chain combines TRBV19 with TRBJ2-2, with 7 bases that match TRBD2. CDR1 is LNHDA and CDR2 is SQIVND in the germline V gene (reference sequence). The CDR3 runs 15 residues. V shed 5 bases, J shed 1 base, and the junction held 4 bases outside the gene matches. The CDR3 bases are TGTGCCAGTAGTTCTCTAGCGGTGAACACCGGGGAGCTGTTTTTT. This gives the protein CASSSLAVNTGELFF.

The V and J genes are TRBV6-5 and TRBJ2-1; D is unresolved. The germline gives CDR1 MNHEY, CDR2 SVGAGI. Trimming removed 6 bases at V and 6 bases at J, with 12 bases between. The CDR3 has 13 amino acids. The CDR3 region is CASSFSPFNEQFF. In DNA, the CDR3 is TGTGCCAGCAGCTTTTCCCCTTTCAATGAGCAGTTCTTC.

The J gene is TRBJ2-3, the V gene TRBV6-6, with a weak D call TRBD2 (5 bases). The CDR3 contains 16 residues. V was trimmed by 5 bases and J by 0 bases, leaving 15 bases between them. Germline V lookup: CDR1 MNHNY, CDR2 SVGAGI (reference sequence). The CDR3 sequence is CASSRSGGPSTDTQYF. CDR3 coding DNA: TGTGCCAGCAGTAGGTCGGGCGGGCCGAGCACAGATACGCAGTATTTT.